What follows describes a single T cell receptor (beta chain). The antigen remains unidentified. One entry per CDR3 protein results from TCRdb running MiXCR on the RT-PCR reads. The data show about 620,000 distinct CDR3 sequences, around 11% seen once. The data derive from a study of response to subunit inactivated influenza vaccine. Trimming removed 0 bases from V and 0 bases from J; junction bases left unmatched: 18. From germline, CDR1 is SGHRS and CDR2 YFSETQ. This CDR3 has 20 residues. Whole-study findings and limits: T cells newly recruited by each seasonal influenza vaccination are few, the authors suggested.

The receptor was derived from a man between 50 and 59 years old who received an inactivated influenza vaccine. This specimen was PBMCs from blood, taken on the day of vaccination. J is TRBJ2-7 and V is TRBV5-1; TRBD2 matches 7 bases. Here the CDR3 DNA reads TGCGCCAGCAGCTTGGGGCTAGCGGCCATTCCCTCCCAGAGCTCCTACGAGCAGTACTTC. It encodes CASSLGLAAIPSQSSYEQYF.